The sequence of this T cell receptor (beta chain) was determined in a study of T cells in Graves' hyperthyroidism and ophthalmopathy. TCR beta CDR3 regions were amplified from RNA transcripts. Using the HTBI primer set, a first-round RT-PCR was run on the TCR CDR3. One entry per CDR3 protein, called by TCRdb with MiXCR from the multiplex PCR reads. The sample lists some 300,000 distinct CDR3 sequences, around 19% seen once, with under 45% in the top ten. CDR1 and CDR2 (germline): MDHEN, SYDVKM. The V gene end was trimmed by 5 bases and the J gene end by 4 bases; junction bases not matched to a gene: 11. The CDR3 runs 17 residues. This clonotype appeared many times. The antigen remains undetermined. Study results and limitations: Most thyroid clonotypes expanded above 0.001 were also detected in blood. Ophthalmopathy onset followed model prediction by a median around 6.6 months.

The source is a man in his fifties or sixties with Graves' ophthalmopathy. Sequencing input: blood. The chain couples TRBV28 to TRBJ1-5; 10 bases fit TRBD1. CDR3 coding DNA: TGTGCCAGCAGTCGCTTGGACAGGGGGGGGTCAAATCAGCCCCAGCATTTT. Its protein product is CASSRLDRGGSNQPQHF.